One sample yielded the 2 T cell receptor beta chains listed below, sequenced in a study of preoperative IRX-2 immunotherapy in early breast cancer. The sample's treatment: preoperative locoregional IRX-2 cytokine immunotherapy. TCRdb's copy holds only in-frame clones and misses some; the assay was immunoSEQ multiplex PCR. The table includes about 5,300 clones, under 85% detected once. The specimen comprised tumor tissue, sampled before IRX-2 immunotherapy. The source of these receptors is a human donor with breast cancer.

Only one count was recorded for this clone. The V gene is TRBV6-8, the J gene TRBJ2-5; 9 nucleotides agree with TRBD1. This CDR3 contains 14 residues. Looked up from germline, CDR1 is MNHGY and CDR2 is SAAAGT. The trim removed 6 bases at V and 4 bases at J, leaving 6 bases unmatched. The CDR3 spells CASRPGTGLETQYF. The CDR3 nucleotides are TGTGCCAGCAGGCCCGGGACAGGGTTAGAGACCCAGTACTTC.

This chain uses TRBV6-8 with TRBJ2-7; perhaps TRBD1 as D (6 bases). V gave up 0 bases and J gave up 2 bases, with 8 bases separating them. This CDR3 has 14 amino acids. Germline lookup yields CDR1 MNHGY and CDR2 SAAAGT. The DNA for the CDR3 is TGTGCCAGCAGTTACTCGAGACAGGCCTACGAGCAGTACTTC. It codes for CASSYSRQAYEQYF.